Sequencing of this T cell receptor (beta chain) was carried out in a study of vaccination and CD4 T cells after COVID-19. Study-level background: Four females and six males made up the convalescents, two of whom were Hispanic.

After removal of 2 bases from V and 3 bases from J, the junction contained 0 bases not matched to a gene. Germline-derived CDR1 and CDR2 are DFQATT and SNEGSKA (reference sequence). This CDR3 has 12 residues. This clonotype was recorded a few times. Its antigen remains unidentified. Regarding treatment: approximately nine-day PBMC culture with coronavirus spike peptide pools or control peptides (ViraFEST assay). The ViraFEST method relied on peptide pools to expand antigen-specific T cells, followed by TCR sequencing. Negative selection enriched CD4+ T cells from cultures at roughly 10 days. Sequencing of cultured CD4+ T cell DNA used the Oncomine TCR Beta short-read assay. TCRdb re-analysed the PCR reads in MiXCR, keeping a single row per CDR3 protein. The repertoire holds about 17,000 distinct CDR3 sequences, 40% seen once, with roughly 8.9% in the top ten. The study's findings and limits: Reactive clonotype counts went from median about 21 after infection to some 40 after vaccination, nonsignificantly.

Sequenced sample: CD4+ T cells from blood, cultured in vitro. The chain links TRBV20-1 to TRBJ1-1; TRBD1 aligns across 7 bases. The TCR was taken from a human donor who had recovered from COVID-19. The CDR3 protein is CSARQGDTEAFF. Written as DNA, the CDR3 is TGCAGTGCTAGACAGGGGGACACTGAAGCTTTCTTT.